This T cell receptor beta chain was observed in a study of blood T cells in healthy people across ages. Sample-barcoded 5' priming and a J-beta primer mix drove a second PCR of about 6 to 11 cycles. TCRdb recomputed calls from the 5' RACE reads with MiXCR, one row per CDR3 protein. Here the sample spans over 950,000 distinct CDR3 sequences, roughly two fifths being singletons. The CDR3 length is 12 residues. Trimming took off 1 base at V and 7 bases at J, with 10 bases between the two ends. Germline lookup yields CDR1 DFQATT and CDR2 SNEGSKA (reference sequence). Notes on the study in general: Among T cells, TCR beta diversity per million cells dropped roughly linearly as age rose. The study found TCR beta diversity correlated strongly with naive T cell percentage.

This clonotype showed up many times. Its antigen remains unidentified. Extracted total RNA amounted to at least 5 micrograms for each sample. The V gene is TRBV20-1, the J gene TRBJ1-2, with D perhaps TRBD1 (6 bases). The clonotype originates from a man between 18 and 35 years old in good health. The sample was blood. The CDR3 DNA sequence: TGCAGTGCTAGAGTGGGGGGCGGTGGCTACACCTTC. It yields the protein CSARVGGGGYTF.